Each of the 6 T cell receptor beta chains below was sequenced from the same sample in a study of T cells in Graves' hyperthyroidism and ophthalmopathy. Using RNA transcripts as the source, TCR beta CDR3 regions were amplified. RT-PCR in the first round (using the HTBI primer set) targeted the TCR CDR3. One entry per CDR3 protein results from TCRdb running MiXCR on the multiplex PCR reads. The repertoire includes 330,000 or so distinct CDR3 sequences, about a sixth of them detected once, and 15% sits in the top ten. Specimen: blood. These receptors were collected from a woman in her forties with Graves' ophthalmopathy.

The chain recombines TRBV12-3 or TRBV12-4 with TRBJ2-7, with 11 positions matching TRBD2. The V segment lost 4 bases and the J segment 2 bases; nucleotides outside the gene matches: 4. This CDR3 comprises 15 residues. The chain's CDR3 is CASSSRLAGPYEQYF. The DNA for the CDR3 is TGTGCCAGCAGTTCCCGACTAGCGGGACCCTACGAGCAGTACTTC.

This clonotype was seen at least ten times. The chain employs TRBV12-3 or TRBV12-4 and TRBJ2-7; D is unclear. V dropped 2 bases and J dropped 6 bases, with 14 bases sitting between them. The CDR3 contains 14 residues. The DNA of the CDR3 is TGTGCCAGCAGTTTACTGGGTTCGTCTGGCGAGCAGTACTTC. Its protein product is CASSLLGSSGEQYF.

This clonotype was counted ten times or more. The CDR3 sequence: CAWSVQGSGELFF. The CDR3 region has the DNA TGTGCCTGGAGTGTACAGGGGTCCGGGGAGCTGTTTTTT. This chain links TRBV30 with TRBJ2-2; 7 positions agree with TRBD1. The CDR3 has 13 residues. The V and J ends lost 0 bases and 6 bases, in that order; junction bases with no gene match: 1. Germline CDR1 GTSNPN, CDR2 SVGIG (reference sequence).

This clonotype was counted at least ten times. This sequence joins TRBV2 and TRBJ2-2, with 7 nucleotides matching TRBD2. Germline CDR1 SNHLY, CDR2 FYNNEI. The CDR3 contains 13 residues. V was clipped by 6 bases and J by 6 bases; unmatched bases: 4. CDR3 coding DNA: TGTGCCAGCAGAACTAGCGTGGCCGGGGAGCTGTTTTTT. Translated, it gives CASRTSVAGELFF.

This clonotype was detected many times. The CDR3 nucleotides are TGTGCCAGTAGTATAGAGGGACGGGGTTCCTACGAGCAGTACTTC. Its protein is CASSIEGRGSYEQYF. The chain couples TRBV19 to TRBJ2-7; perhaps D is TRBD1 or TRBD2 (5 bases each). V lost 0 bases and J lost 1, with 10 bases in between. CDR3 length: 15 amino acids. CDR1 is LNHDA, CDR2 SQIVND, per germline (reference sequence).

Worth noting for this clonotype: This could be a read error, since a much larger clone is one nucleotide away. The CDR3 DNA sequence: TGTGCCGGTAGACCTAGGGGGACCGGGGAGCTGTTTTTT. Encoded protein: CAGRPRGTGELFF. The chain recombines TRBV19 with TRBJ2-2, with D maybe TRBD1 (6 bases). The CDR3 has 13 residues. From germline, CDR1 is LNHDA and CDR2 SQIVND (reference sequence).